This T cell receptor (beta chain) appears in the sequencing data of a study of T-cell reconstitution after alpha-beta-depleted transplantation in children. The study's findings and limits: Reported findings indicate that, about two months after transplant, alpha-beta T cells came from several hundred expanded clones, which were derived from non-depleted graft cells. A year had passed since transplant, and T-cell counts and diversity by then came mostly from newly produced T cells.

The TCRbeta library was prepared with unique molecular identifiers. TCRdb re-analysed the PCR reads in MiXCR, keeping a single row per CDR3 protein. The table includes some 260,000 distinct CDR3 sequences, roughly a quarter detected once. This clonotype was detected only a few times. The antigen is undetermined. V dropped 5 bases and J dropped 2; count of bases not matched to a gene: 8. This CDR3 region has 16 residues. Per germline, CDR1 SGHRS and CDR2 YFSETQ. The TCR originated in a female patient aged 2-9 years who had a stem cell transplant for congenital amegakaryocytic thrombocytopenia, so the T cells may come from the graft donor. Sequenced material: PBMCs, mostly from graft donor cells, taken 360 days after TCRalphabeta/CD19-depleted stem cell transplant. The rearrangement links TRBV5-1 to TRBJ2-1, with 9 bases aligning to TRBD2. Written as DNA, the CDR3 is TGCGCCAGCAGATGGGGCCCTAGCGGGGCCTACAATGAGCAGTTCTTC. Its protein is CASRWGPSGAYNEQFF.